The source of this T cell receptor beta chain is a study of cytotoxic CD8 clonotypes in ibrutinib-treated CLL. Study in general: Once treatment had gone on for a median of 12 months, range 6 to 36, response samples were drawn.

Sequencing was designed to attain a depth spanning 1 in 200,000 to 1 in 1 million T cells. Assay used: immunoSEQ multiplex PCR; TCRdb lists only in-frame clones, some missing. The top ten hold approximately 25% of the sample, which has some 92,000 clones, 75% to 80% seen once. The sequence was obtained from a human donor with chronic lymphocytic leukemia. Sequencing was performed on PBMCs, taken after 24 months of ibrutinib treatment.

Here the CDR3 DNA reads TGCAGCGTTGGCACGGACTCTGGAAACACCATATATTTT. Translated: CSVGTDSGNTIYF. The chain carries TRBV29-1 and TRBJ1-3, with D unclear. Deletions cut 4 bases from V and 0 bases from J, with 7 bases between. This CDR3 spans 13 amino acids. CDR1 is SQVTM and CDR2 is ANQGSEA in the germline V gene. The whole variable domain, filled in from reference TRBV29-1 and TRBJ1-3, reads SAVISQKPSRDICQRGTSLTIQCQVDSQVTMMFWYRQQPGQSLTLIATANQGSEATYESGFVIDKFPISRPNLTFSTLTVSNMSPEDSSIYLCSVGTDSGNTIYFGEGSWLTVV.